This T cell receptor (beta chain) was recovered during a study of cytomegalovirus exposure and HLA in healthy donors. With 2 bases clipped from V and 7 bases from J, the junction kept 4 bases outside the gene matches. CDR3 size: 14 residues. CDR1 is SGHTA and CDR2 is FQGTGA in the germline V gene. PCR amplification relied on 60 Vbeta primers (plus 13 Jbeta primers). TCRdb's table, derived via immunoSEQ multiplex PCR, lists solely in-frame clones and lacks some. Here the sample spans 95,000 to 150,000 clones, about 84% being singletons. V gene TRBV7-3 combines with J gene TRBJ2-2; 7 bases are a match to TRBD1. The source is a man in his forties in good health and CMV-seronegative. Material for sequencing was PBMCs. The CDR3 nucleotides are TGTGCCAGCAGCTTAGCAGGGGGATTCGGGGAGCTGTTTTTT. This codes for CASSLAGGFGELFF.